Following are 10 T cell receptor beta chains from one sample sequenced in a study of response to subunit inactivated influenza vaccine (dated by TCRdb to the late 2010s). The receptor library was made with RT-PCR. The instrument given in TCRdb is Illumina HiSeq 2500. The public reads were reprocessed in TCRdb via fastp at Q25 and MiXCR, keeping in-frame beta chains. CDR3 protein duplicates are merged, each entry listing the most common genes and DNA. This sample holds a few hundred thousand distinct CDR3 sequences; less than 25% were observed only once. The ten largest clones add up to 10% to 13% of the sample. The input for sequencing was PBMCs from blood, taken about 20 months after vaccination. Source of these receptors: a man aged 50 to 69 who received an inactivated influenza vaccine. Donor details come from another sample of the same person, matched by shared clones.

As regards this clonotype: A read error may be the cause here, since a much bigger clone is one base away. The genes are TRBV6-1 and TRBJ1-1; the D is unclear. The germline V and J ends were trimmed by 2 bases and 9 bases, with 10 bases remaining between them. From germline, CDR1 is MNHNS and CDR2 SASEGT. The length of the CDR3 is 12 residues. The CDR3 sequence: CASSEPRTQAFF. CDR3 DNA: TGTGCCAGCAGTGAACCCCGTACTCAAGCTTTCTTT.

The rearrangement joins TRBV3-1 to TRBJ1-2; D is unresolved. V shed 1 base and J shed 8 bases, with 11 bases lying between them. The CDR3 contains 13 residues. The germline V gene has CDR1 LGHDT and CDR2 YNNKEL (reference sequence). The CDR3 region has the DNA TGTGCCAGCAGCCAAGCGAGATCGGGAGGCTACACCTTC. Translation gives CASSQARSGGYTF.

In its sample, this clonotype was seen many times. V gene TRBV12-3 or TRBV12-4 combines with J gene TRBJ1-6, with 7 bases identical to TRBD1. V dropped 2 bases and J dropped 6; count of bases not matched to a gene: 1. The CDR3 is 14 amino acids. The CDR3 region is CASSLRQGNSPLHF. The DNA of the CDR3 is TGTGCCAGCAGTTTAAGACAGGGTAATTCACCCCTCCACTTT.

This clonotype occurred a few times. The CDR3 nucleotides read TGTGCCAGCAGCGTAGGTGGGGGAGACAATGAGCAGTTCTTC. Translation gives CASSVGGGDNEQFF. The chain couples TRBV9 to TRBJ2-1, with D perhaps assigned TRBD1 or TRBD2 (5 bases each). The CDR3 is made up of 14 amino acids. The V and J ends lost 0 bases and 5 bases respectively, with 9 bases between them. CDR1 is SGDLS and CDR2 is YYNGEE in the germline V gene.

V gene TRBV5-1 combines with J gene TRBJ1-1, with 8 bases fitting TRBD1. Germline V lookup: CDR1 SGHRS, CDR2 YFSETQ. J gave up 4 bases and V 3 bases, and 2 bases lay outside the gene matches. There are 13 residues in the CDR3. The CDR3 protein is CASSSGQATEAFF. In nucleotides, the CDR3 is TGCGCCAGCAGCTCGGGACAGGCCACTGAAGCTTTCTTT.

This clonotype was seen a few times. The chain uses TRBV3-1 and TRBJ1-6; tentative D call: TRBD1 (5 bases). V lost 1 base, J lost 7 bases, and 5 bases lay in between. The CDR3 contains 13 residues. CDR1 and CDR2 from the germline V gene are LGHDT and YNNKEL (reference sequence). The CDR3 coding sequence is TGTGCCAGCAGCCAAGGACAGAATTCACCCCTCCACTTT. This gives the protein CASSQGQNSPLHF.

The CDR3 reads CASSPRTSSYNEQFF. CDR3 sequence (DNA): TGCGCCAGCAGCCCGAGGACTAGCTCCTACAATGAGCAGTTCTTC. The chain combines TRBV5-1 with TRBJ2-1; 7 bases match TRBD2. Unmatched junction bases numbered 4, after V lost 4 bases and J lost 0 bases. The CDR3 sequence is 15 residues long. The germline CDR1 and CDR2 sequences are SGHRS and YFSETQ.

The table lists this clonotype with many counts. J is TRBJ2-1 and V is TRBV5-1; 8 nucleotides match TRBD2. CDR3 size: 15 residues. J lost 8 bases, V lost 2 bases, and 9 bases had no gene match. Germline V gene data show CDR1 as SGHRS and CDR2 as YFSETQ. CDR3 DNA: TGCGCCAGCAGCTTTGCCGGGACTAGTTTGGATGAGCAGTTCTTC. Its translation is CASSFAGTSLDEQFF.

As DNA, the CDR3 is TGCGCCAGCAGCTTGGGGACAGTCGTCATCCCCTACGAGCAGTACTTC. Translated, it gives CASSLGTVVIPYEQYF. The rearrangement joins TRBV5-1 to TRBJ2-7, with a tentative D call TRBD1 (6 bases). Germline V gives CDR1 SGHRS, CDR2 YFSETQ. This CDR3 is built from 16 residues. Trimming removed 0 bases at V and 2 bases at J, with 15 bases between.

The chain is built from TRBV4-1 and TRBJ2-5; TRBD2 matches 10 bases. Trimming cost V 1 base and J 4 bases; bases outside gene matches: 9. Germline CDR1 and CDR2: MGHRA and YSYEKL. There are 17 residues in the CDR3. CDR3 loop: CASSQVIAGGQGETQYF. The CDR3, as DNA: TGCGCCAGCAGCCAAGTAATAGCGGGGGGCCAGGGAGAGACCCAGTACTTC.